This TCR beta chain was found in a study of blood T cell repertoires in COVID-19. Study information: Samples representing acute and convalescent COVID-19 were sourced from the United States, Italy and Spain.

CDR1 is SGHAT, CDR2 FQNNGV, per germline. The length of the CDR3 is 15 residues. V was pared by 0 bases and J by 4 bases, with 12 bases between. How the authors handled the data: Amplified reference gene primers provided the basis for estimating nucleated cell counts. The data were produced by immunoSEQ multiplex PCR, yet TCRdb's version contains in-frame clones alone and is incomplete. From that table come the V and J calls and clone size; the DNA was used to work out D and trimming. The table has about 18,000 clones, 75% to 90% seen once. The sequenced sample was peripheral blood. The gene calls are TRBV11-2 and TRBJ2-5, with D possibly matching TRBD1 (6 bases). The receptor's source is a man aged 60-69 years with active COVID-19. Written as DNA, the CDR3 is TGTGCCAGCAGCTTAGATAGTGGCAGGGGAGAGACCCAGTACTTC. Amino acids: CASSLDSGRGETQYF.